These 2 T cell receptor beta chains share one sample of origin, sequenced in a study of cytomegalovirus exposure and HLA in healthy donors (dated by TCRdb to 2016 to 2017). The receptor library was made with the immunoSEQ multiplex PCR assay. For the multiplex PCR, a mixture combining 60 forward primers for TCR Vbeta segments and 13 reverse primers for TCR Jbeta segments was used. TCRdb re-hosts the immuneACCESS table, in-frame sequences only. Its copies lack some clones; in the studies checked, an unresolved V gene accounts for under half of them, and the cause for the rest is not known. Recorded for this sample are 75,000 to 90,000 clones; about 81% of them occurred a single time. More than 3.5% of the sample goes to the ten largest clones. The sample comprised PBMCs. Source of these receptors: a man in his sixties in good health and CMV-seronegative.

V is TRBV19 and J is TRBJ1-5; weak D call: TRBD1 (6 bases). V was clipped by 4 bases and J by 0 bases, with 19 bases between them. The CDR3 has 18 amino acids. Germline CDR1 and CDR2: LNHDA and SQIVND (reference sequence). CDR3 coding DNA: TGTGCCAGTAGTACGCGGGAGACAGGCGATTATAGCAATCAGCCCCAGCATTTT. Translated: CASSTRETGDYSNQPQHF.

CDR3 protein: CASRGTPGRETEAFF. The CDR3 DNA is TGTGCCAGTCGCGGGACGCCGGGCAGGGAAACTGAAGCTTTCTTT. This rearrangement joins TRBV19 to TRBJ1-1, with D perhaps TRBD1 (5 bases). Germline lookup yields CDR1 LNHDA and CDR2 SQIVND (reference sequence). Trimming stripped 8 bases from V and 5 bases from J, with 21 bases between. CDR3 length equals 15 residues.